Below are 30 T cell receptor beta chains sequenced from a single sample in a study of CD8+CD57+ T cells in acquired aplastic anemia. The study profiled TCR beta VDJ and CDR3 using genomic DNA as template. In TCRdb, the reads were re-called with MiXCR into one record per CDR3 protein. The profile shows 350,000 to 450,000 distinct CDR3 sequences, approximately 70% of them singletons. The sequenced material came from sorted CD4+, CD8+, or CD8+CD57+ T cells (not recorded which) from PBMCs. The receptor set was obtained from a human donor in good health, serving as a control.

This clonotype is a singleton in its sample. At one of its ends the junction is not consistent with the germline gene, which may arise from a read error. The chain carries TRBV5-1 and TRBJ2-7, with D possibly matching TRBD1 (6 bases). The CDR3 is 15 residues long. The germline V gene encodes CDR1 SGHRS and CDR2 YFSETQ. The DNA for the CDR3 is TGTGCCAGCAGCTTCCCGGCCAGGGGTGAACGCGAGCAGTACTTC. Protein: CASSFPARGEREQYF.

CDR3 nucleotide sequence: TGCGCCAGCAGCGCCGAGAGGGGAAGCAAAGCTTTCTTT. It is translated as CASSAERGSKAFF. The chain combines TRBV5-1 with TRBJ1-1; perhaps TRBD1 as D (5 bases). This CDR3 has 13 residues. CDR1 and CDR2 from the germline V gene are SGHRS and YFSETQ. V shed 4 bases and J shed 9 bases, with 16 bases lying between them.

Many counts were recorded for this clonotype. The CDR3 here is CASSLRTSGALGDTQYF. The CDR3 nucleotides read TGTGCCAGCAGCTTAAGGACTAGCGGGGCCCTCGGAGATACGCAGTATTTT. The chain couples TRBV7-3 to TRBJ2-3; 12 bases fit TRBD2. Trimming cost V 1 base and J 5 bases; bases outside gene matches: 7. This CDR3 contains 17 residues. Germline assignment: CDR1 SGHTA and CDR2 FQGTGA.

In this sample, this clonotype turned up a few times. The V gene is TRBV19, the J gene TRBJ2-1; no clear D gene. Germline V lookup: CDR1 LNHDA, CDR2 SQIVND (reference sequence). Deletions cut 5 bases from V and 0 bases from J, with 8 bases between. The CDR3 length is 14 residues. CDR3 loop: CASSLKSSYNEQFF. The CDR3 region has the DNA TGTGCCAGTAGTCTAAAGAGCTCCTACAATGAGCAGTTCTTC.

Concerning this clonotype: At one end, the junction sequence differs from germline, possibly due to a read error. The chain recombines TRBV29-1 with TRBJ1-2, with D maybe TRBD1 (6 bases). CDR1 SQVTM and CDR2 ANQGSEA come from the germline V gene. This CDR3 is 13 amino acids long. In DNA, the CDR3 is TGCAGCGTTGACAGGACAGCAACCTATGGCCACAGCTTC. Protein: CSVDRTATYGHSF.

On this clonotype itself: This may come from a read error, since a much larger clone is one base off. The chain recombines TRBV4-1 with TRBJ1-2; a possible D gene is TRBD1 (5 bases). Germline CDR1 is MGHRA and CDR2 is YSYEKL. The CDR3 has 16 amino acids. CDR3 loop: CASSHLDSSRNYDYTF. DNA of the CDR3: TGCGCCAGCAGCCATCTAGACAGTTCCCGTAACTATGACTACACCTTC.

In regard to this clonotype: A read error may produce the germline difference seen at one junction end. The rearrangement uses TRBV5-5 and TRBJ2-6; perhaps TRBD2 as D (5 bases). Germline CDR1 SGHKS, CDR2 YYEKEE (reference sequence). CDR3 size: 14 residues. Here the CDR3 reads CATSIGLAANVLTF. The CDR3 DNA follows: TGTGCCACCAGCATAGGACTTGCGGCCAACGTCCTGACTTTC.

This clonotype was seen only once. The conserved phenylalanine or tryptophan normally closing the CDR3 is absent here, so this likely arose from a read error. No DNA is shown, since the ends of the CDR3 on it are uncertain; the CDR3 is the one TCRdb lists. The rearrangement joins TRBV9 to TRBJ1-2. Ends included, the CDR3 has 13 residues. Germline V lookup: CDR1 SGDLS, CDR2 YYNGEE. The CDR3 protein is CASSLSRDGDYDL.

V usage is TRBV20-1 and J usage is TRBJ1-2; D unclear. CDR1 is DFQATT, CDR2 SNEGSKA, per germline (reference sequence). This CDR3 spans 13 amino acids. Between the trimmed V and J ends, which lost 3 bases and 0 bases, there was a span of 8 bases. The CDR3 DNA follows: TGCAGTGCTAGTCCGGAGGCTAACTATGGCTACACCTTC. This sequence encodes CSASPEANYGYTF.

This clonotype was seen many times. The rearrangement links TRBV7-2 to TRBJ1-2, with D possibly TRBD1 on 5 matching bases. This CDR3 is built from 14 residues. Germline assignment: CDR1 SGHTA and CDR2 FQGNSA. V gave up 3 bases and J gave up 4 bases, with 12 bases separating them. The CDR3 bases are TGTGCCAGCAGCTTTCAGGGCGTTCTCTATGGCTACACCTTC. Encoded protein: CASSFQGVLYGYTF.

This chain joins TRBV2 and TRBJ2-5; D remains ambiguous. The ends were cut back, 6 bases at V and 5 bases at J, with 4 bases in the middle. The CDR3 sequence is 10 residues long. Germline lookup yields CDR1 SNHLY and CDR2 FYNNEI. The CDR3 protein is CASRAETQYF. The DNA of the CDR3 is TGTGCCAGCAGGGCCGAGACCCAGTACTTC.

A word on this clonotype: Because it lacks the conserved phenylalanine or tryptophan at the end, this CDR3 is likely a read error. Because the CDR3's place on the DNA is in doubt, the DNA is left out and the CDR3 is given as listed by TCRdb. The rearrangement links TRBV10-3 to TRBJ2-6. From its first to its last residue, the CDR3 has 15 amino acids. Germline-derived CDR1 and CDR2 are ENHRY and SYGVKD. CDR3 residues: CAISESTSGSNVLPY.

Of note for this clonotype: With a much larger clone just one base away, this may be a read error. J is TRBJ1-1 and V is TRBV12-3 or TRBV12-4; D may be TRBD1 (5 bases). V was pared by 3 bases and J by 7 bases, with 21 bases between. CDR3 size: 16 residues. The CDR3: CASSLTAFVQGGEAFF. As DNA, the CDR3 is TGTGCCAGCAGTTTGACAGCCTTCGTTCAAGGCGGTGAAGCTTTCTTT.

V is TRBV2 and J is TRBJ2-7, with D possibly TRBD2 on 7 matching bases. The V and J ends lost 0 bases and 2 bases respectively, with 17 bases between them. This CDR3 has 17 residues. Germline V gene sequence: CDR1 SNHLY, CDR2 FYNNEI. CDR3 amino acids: CASSEAKGAGATYEQYF. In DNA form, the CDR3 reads TGTGCCAGCAGTGAAGCGAAAGGGGCGGGGGCGACCTACGAGCAGTACTTC.

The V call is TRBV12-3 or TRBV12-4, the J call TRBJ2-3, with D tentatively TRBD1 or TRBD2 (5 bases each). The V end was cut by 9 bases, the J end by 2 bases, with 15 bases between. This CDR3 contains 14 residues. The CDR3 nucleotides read TGTGCCAGTGGGATGTGGGGGAACACAGATACGCAGTATTTT. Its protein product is CASGMWGNTDTQYF.

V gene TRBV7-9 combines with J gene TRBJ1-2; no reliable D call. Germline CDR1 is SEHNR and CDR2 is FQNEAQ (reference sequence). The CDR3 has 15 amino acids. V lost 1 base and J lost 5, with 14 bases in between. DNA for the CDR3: TGTGCCAGCAGCTTAGTAGGCAGCCCTATATATGGCTACACCTTC. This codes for CASSLVGSPIYGYTF. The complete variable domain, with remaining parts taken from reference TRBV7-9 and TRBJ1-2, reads DTGVSQNPRHKITKRGQNVTFRCDPISEHNRLYWYRQTLGQGPEFLTYFQNEAQLEKSRLLSDRFSAERPKGSFSTLEIQRTEQGDSAMYLCASSLVGSPIYGYTFGSGTRLTVV.

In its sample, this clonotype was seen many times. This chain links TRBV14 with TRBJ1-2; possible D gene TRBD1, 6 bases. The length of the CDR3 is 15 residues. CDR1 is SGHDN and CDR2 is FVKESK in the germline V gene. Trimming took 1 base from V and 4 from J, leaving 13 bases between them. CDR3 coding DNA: TGTGCCAGCAGCCAAGGCCTCGGGGGGGCCTATGGCTACACCTTC. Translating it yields CASSQGLGGAYGYTF.

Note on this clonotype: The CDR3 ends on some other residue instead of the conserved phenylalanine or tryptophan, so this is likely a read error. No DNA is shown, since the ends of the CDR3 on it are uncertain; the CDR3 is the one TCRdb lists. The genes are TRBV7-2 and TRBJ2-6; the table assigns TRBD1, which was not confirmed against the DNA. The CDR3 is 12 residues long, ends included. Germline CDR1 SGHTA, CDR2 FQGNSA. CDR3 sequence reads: CASTIQGTDEKL.

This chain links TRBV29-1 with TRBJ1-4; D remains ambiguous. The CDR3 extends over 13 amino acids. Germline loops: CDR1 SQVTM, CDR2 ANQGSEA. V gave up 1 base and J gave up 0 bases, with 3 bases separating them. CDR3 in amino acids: CSVEGATNEKLFF. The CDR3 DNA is TGCAGCGTTGAAGGGGCAACTAATGAAAAACTGTTTTTT.

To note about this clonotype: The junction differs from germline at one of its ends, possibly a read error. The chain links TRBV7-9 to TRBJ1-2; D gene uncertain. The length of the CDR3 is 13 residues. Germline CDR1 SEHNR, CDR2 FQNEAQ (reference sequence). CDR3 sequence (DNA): TGTGCCACCAGCCGAGCGGGCCCAAAGCGCTCCACCTTC. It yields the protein CATSRAGPKRSTF.

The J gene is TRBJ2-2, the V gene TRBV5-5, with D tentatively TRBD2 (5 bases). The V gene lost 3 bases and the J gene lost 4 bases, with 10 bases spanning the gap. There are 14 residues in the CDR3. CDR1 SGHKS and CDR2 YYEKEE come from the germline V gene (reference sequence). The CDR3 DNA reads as TGTGCCAGCAGCTCCCGCGGAGGCACCGGGGAGCTGTTTTTT. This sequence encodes CASSSRGGTGELFF.

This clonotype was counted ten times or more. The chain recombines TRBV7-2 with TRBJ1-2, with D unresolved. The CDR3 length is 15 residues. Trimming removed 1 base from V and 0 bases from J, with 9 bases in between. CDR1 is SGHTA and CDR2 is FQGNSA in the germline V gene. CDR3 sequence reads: CASSLEAIANYGYTF. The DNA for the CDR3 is TGTGCCAGCAGCTTAGAGGCCATAGCTAACTATGGCTACACCTTC.

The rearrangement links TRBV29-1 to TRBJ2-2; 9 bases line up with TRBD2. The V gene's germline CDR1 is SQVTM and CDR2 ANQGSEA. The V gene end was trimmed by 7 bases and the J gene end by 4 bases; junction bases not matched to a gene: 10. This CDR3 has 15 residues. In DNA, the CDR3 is TGCAGCGCTGTAAGGCGGGAGGGACTCACCGGGGAGCTGTTTTTT. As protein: CSAVRREGLTGELFF.

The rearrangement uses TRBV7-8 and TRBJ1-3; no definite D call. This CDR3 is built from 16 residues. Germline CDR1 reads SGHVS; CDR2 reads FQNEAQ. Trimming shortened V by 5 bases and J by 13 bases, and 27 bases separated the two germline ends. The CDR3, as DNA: TGTGCCAGCAGCCGAGGAAGTAGCGGGGAAACAGATACGATATATTTT. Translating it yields CASSRGSSGETDTIYF.

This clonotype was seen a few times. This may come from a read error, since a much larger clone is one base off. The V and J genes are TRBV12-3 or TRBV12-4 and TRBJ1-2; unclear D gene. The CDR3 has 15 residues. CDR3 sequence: CASRLDSTYNYGYTF. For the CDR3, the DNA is TGTGCCAGCAGGTTAGATAGTACCTATAACTATGGCTACACCTTC.

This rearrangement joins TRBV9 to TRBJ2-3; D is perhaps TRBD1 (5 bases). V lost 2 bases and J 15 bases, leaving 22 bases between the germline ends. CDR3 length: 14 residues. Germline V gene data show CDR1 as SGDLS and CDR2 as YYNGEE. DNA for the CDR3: TGTGCCAGCAGCGTTCTCCAGGACACTGAAGCTTTCTATTTT. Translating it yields CASSVLQDTEAFYF. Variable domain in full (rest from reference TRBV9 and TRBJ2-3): DSGVTQTPKHLITATGQRVTLRCSPRSGDLSVYWYQQSLDQGLQFLIQYYNGEERAKGNILERFSAQQFPDLHSELNLSSLELGDSALYFCASSVLQDTEAFYFGPGTRLTVL.

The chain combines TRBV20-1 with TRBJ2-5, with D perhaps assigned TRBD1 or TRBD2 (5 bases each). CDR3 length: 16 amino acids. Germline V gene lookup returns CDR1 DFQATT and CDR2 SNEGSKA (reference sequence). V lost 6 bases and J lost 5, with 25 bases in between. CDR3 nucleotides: TGCAGTGCAGGAACGGGACGGGCCTACGGGTCGGAGACCCAGTACTTC. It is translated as CSAGTGRAYGSETQYF.

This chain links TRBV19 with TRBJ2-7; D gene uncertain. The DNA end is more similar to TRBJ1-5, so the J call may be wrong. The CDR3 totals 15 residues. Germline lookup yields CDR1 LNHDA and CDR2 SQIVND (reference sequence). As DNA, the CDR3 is TGTGCCAGTAGTACTTCGGAGGGCGTTGCTCACCCCCAGCATTTT. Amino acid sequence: CASSTSEGVAHPQHF.

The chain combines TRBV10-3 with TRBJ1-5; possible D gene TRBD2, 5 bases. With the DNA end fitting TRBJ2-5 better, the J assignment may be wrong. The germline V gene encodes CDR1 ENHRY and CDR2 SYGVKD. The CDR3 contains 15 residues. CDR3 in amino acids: CAISEVGGHQSTQYF. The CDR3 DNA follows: TGTGCCATCAGTGAAGTAGGAGGCCACCAATCGACCCAGTACTTC.

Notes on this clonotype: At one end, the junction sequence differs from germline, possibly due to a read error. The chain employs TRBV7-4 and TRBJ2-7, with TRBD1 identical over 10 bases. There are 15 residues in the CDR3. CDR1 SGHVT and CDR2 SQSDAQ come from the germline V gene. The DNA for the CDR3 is TGCGCCAGCAGCCAACAGGACAGGGGGGTGGCTTCACCCTACTTC. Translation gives CASSQQDRGVASPYF.